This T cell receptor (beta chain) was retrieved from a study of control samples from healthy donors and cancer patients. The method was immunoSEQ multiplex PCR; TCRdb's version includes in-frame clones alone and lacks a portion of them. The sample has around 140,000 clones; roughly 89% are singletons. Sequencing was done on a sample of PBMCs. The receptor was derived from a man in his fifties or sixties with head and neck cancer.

The CDR3 sequence is CAWSAAGETQYF. Written as DNA, the CDR3 is TGTGCCTGGAGTGCGGCTGGGGAGACCCAGTACTTC. The V call is TRBV30, the J call TRBJ2-5; no firm D call. The CDR3 contains 12 residues. The V and J ends lost 1 base and 5 bases respectively, with 8 bases between them. In germline, CDR1 is GTSNPN, CDR2 SVGIG (reference sequence).